These 11 T cell receptor beta chains share one sample of origin, sequenced in a study of siplizumab effects on memory and regulatory T cells. TCRdb keeps only in-frame clones here, not all; method: immunoSEQ multiplex PCR. The sample has some 100,000 clones, more than 85% seen once. The sequenced sample was CD8+ T cells sorted from blood. These receptors originate from a human donor in good health.

The J gene is TRBJ2-2, the V gene TRBV11-2; possibly TRBD1 for D (6 bases). The germline V gene encodes CDR1 SGHAT and CDR2 FQNNGV. This CDR3 has 17 residues. Deletions cut 3 bases from V and 8 bases from J, with 22 bases between. The CDR3 sequence: CASSFSTGTSIRGELFF. The CDR3 coding sequence is TGTGCCAGCAGCTTTTCTACCGGGACATCGATAAGGGGGGAGCTGTTTTTT.

The chain is built from TRBV27 and TRBJ1-5; no reliable D call. CDR3 size: 15 residues. V lost 1 base and J lost 7, with 14 bases in between. Germline V CDR1 and CDR2: MNHEY, SMNVEV (reference sequence). CDR3 amino acids: CASSLWAGSNQPQHF. The DNA of the CDR3 is TGTGCCAGCAGTTTATGGGCTGGGTCGAACCAGCCCCAGCATTTT.

This clone was detected once. The genes are TRBV9 and TRBJ2-1; D is ambiguous. The V gene's germline CDR1 is SGDLS and CDR2 YYNGEE. Trimming took 7 bases from V and 0 from J, leaving 11 bases between them. The CDR3 runs to 14 residues. This CDR3 is CASSGSSSYNEQFF. In DNA, the CDR3 is TGTGCCAGCTCCGGATCCAGCTCCTACAATGAGCAGTTCTTC.

This clone occurred once. The chain has TRBV6-6 and TRBJ2-7; 7 nucleotides align to TRBD1. Germline CDR1 is MNHNY and CDR2 is SVGAGI (reference sequence). This CDR3 is 14 amino acids long. J was trimmed by 2 bases and V by 6 bases; bases with no gene match: 7. CDR3 sequence: CASRQQGSAYEQYF. The CDR3 nucleotides are TGTGCCAGCAGACAACAGGGGAGTGCCTACGAGCAGTACTTC.

This chain joins TRBV4-1 and TRBJ2-7, with a possible D match to TRBD1 (6 bases). CDR1 MGHRA and CDR2 YSYEKL come from the germline V gene. This CDR3 has 17 amino acids. Trimming pared 0 bases from V and 0 bases from J, leaving 15 bases between. Written as DNA, the CDR3 is TGCGCCAGCAGCCAAGATATTGGGGGCTCGAGCTCCTACGAGCAGTACTTC. Protein sequence: CASSQDIGGSSSYEQYF.

Only one count was recorded for this clone. This sequence joins TRBV2 and TRBJ2-2, with a tentative D call TRBD2 (5 bases). Deletions cut 6 bases from V and 5 bases from J, with 19 bases between. The CDR3 has 16 amino acids. The germline gives CDR1 SNHLY, CDR2 FYNNEI. The DNA for the CDR3 is TGTGCCAGCAGCCCTAGCCGCGGAGATGAAACCGGGGAGCTGTTTTTT. Residues: CASSPSRGDETGELFF.

The gene calls are TRBV4-1 and TRBJ1-5; D not resolved. This CDR3 spans 14 amino acids. Trimming removed 4 bases from V and 3 bases from J, with 10 bases in between. In germline, CDR1 is MGHRA, CDR2 YSYEKL. The DNA for the CDR3 is TGCGCCAGCAGCCTAAGACAAGCCAATCAGCCCCAGCATTTT. Translation gives CASSLRQANQPQHF.

The V gene is TRBV2, the J gene TRBJ1-1; D not resolved. Trimming removed 7 bases from V and 5 bases from J, with 14 bases in between. CDR1 is SNHLY, CDR2 FYNNEI, per germline. The CDR3 is 13 residues long. CDR3 region: CASIYWQSTEAFF. The CDR3, as DNA: TGTGCCAGCATCTATTGGCAATCTACTGAAGCTTTCTTT. The full variable domain, its missing parts supplied by reference TRBV2 and TRBJ1-1, is EPEVTQTPSHQVTQMGQEVILRCVPISNHLYFYWYRQILGQKVEFLVSFYNNEISEKSEIFDDQFSVERPDGSNFTLKIRSTKLEDSAMYFCASIYWQSTEAFFGQGTRLTVV.

The chain recombines TRBV7-2 with TRBJ2-5; TRBD2 matches 14 bases. With 1 base clipped from V and 12 bases from J, the junction kept 4 bases outside the gene matches. CDR1 and CDR2 (germline): SGHTA, FQGNSA. The CDR3 contains 14 residues. Here the CDR3 DNA reads TGTGCCAGCAGCTTAGGACTAGCGGGGGGGCCGAAGTACTTC. It codes for CASSLGLAGGPKYF.

The rearrangement uses TRBV6-5 and TRBJ1-2, with TRBD1 matching 8 bases. Unmatched junction bases numbered 6, after V lost 2 bases and J lost 4 bases. The CDR3 has 15 residues. Germline CDR1 is MNHEY and CDR2 is SVGAGI. The chain's CDR3 is CASSYRGQEGYGYTF. The CDR3 region has the DNA TGTGCCAGCAGTTACCGGGGACAGGAAGGCTATGGCTACACCTTC.

V gene TRBV7-8 combines with J gene TRBJ2-5; D gene ambiguous. Germline CDR1 is SGHVS and CDR2 is FQNEAQ. Trimming cost V 2 bases and J 4 bases, with 14 bases left between them. This CDR3 is 15 amino acids long. The CDR3 sequence is CASSLFPNLRETQYF. CDR3 coding DNA: TGTGCCAGCAGCTTATTCCCTAACCTCCGAGAGACCCAGTACTTC. The variable domain in full, completed from reference TRBV7-8 and TRBJ2-5, reads GAGVSQSPRYKVAKRGQDVALRCDPISGHVSLFWYQQALGQGPEFLTYFQNEAQLDKSGLPSDRFFAERPEGSVSTLKIQRTQQEDSAVYLCASSLFPNLRETQYFGPGTRLLVL.